This T cell receptor beta chain derives from a study of T-cell reconstitution after alpha-beta-depleted transplantation in children. This CDR3 has 15 amino acids. Germline CDR1 and CDR2: SGHTA and FQGTGA. Trimming took off 8 bases at V and 0 bases at J, with 15 bases between the two ends. Library preparation (for TCRbeta) was performed with unique molecular identifiers. Using its own MiXCR run on the PCR reads, TCRdb lists one record per CDR3 protein. This table has a few hundred thousand distinct CDR3 sequences, about 9.3% appearing once. This clonotype appeared a few times. This specimen was PBMCs from the stem cell graft donor, taken from the stem cell graft. The TCR sequence derives from a human donor who donated a stem cell graft to a child with acute lymphoblastic leukemia. The chain joins TRBV7-3 to TRBJ2-3, with a weak D call TRBD1 (6 bases). The CDR3 is CASGPAGASTDTQYF. CDR3 sequence (DNA): TGTGCCAGCGGGCCGGCAGGGGCCAGCACAGATACGCAGTATTTT. Supplemented by reference TRBV7-3 and TRBJ2-3, the full variable domain reads GAGVSQTPSNKVTEKGKYVELRCDPISGHTALYWYRQSLGQGPEFLIYFQGTGAADDSGLPNDRFFAVRPEGSVSTLKIQRTERGDSAVYLCASGPAGASTDTQYFGPGTRLTVL.